Shown below are 5 T cell receptor beta chains from a single sample sequenced in a study of cytomegalovirus exposure and HLA in healthy donors. Researchers ran the PCR with 60 Vbeta and 13 Jbeta primers. Repertoires were generated with immunoSEQ multiplex PCR, while TCRdb's copy carries only in-frame clones and drops some. Here the sample spans 150,000 to 200,000 clones, more than 65% being singletons. Sequencing was carried out using PBMCs. Source of these receptors: a female donor in good health and CMV-seronegative.

The V call is TRBV27, the J call TRBJ1-1; no reliable D call. V lost 5 bases, J lost 5 bases, and 12 bases lay in between. The germline CDR1 and CDR2 sequences are MNHEY and SMNVEV (reference sequence). CDR3 length: 13 residues. In DNA form, the CDR3 reads TGTGCCAGCAGTCCCTCTTGGAGTACTGAAGCTTTCTTT. This translates into CASSPSWSTEAFF.

This sequence joins TRBV29-1 and TRBJ1-5; possibly TRBD1 for D (6 bases). CDR1 SQVTM and CDR2 ANQGSEA come from the germline V gene. This CDR3 has 13 residues. The germline V and J ends were trimmed by 6 bases and 3 bases, with 12 bases remaining between them. CDR3 bases: TGCAGCGTGAGGGGGGGGCCCAATCAGCCCCAGCATTTT. Translated: CSVRGGPNQPQHF.

J is TRBJ1-5 and V is TRBV6-1, with D possibly TRBD1 on 5 matching bases. This CDR3 has 12 residues. V lost 4 bases to trimming and J lost 6 bases, with 7 bases between them. Germline CDR1 MNHNS, CDR2 SASEGT. CDR3 nucleotides: TGTGCCAGCAGTGCAGGGATTCAGCCCCAGCATTTT. Its translation: CASSAGIQPQHF.

The rearrangement links TRBV2 to TRBJ1-1; 11 positions match TRBD1. This CDR3 has 16 amino acids. After removal of 8 bases from V and 5 bases from J, the junction contained 13 bases not matched to a gene. Germline V gene lookup returns CDR1 SNHLY and CDR2 FYNNEI. The CDR3, as DNA: TGTGCCAGCGGGGTAGGGGACGGGACAGGGGGAACTGAAGCTTTCTTT. It codes for CASGVGDGTGGTEAFF.

The chain combines TRBV11-2 with TRBJ2-5; unclear D gene. The DNA end favors TRBJ2-7, so the J call may be wrong. Germline V lookup: CDR1 SGHAT, CDR2 FQNNGV. CDR3 length: 11 residues. DNA for the CDR3: TGTGCCAGCAGCTGGTCCTACGAGCAGTACTTC. Translation: CASSWSYEQYF.